What follows describes a single TCR beta chain. Which antigen it targets is not known. Base quality data are lacking; no much larger clone is found one base away. The cohort consisted of approximately 690 healthy bone marrow donors. Cohort members were all nominally healthy when sampled, although unrecorded immune exposures were likely present. The donor was CMV seronegative and belonged to the group of 352 seronegative cohort members. Each donor provided a peripheral blood sample, and peripheral blood mononuclear cells were used for TCR beta sequencing. The Qiagen DNeasy Blood Extraction Kit was used to extract genomic DNA from the blood cell samples. CDR1 and CDR2, looked up from the germline V gene, are SGHRS and YFSETQ. Here V drops 4 bases and J drops 6 bases, and the junction holds 7 bases not matched to any gene. Counted from cysteine to phenylalanine, this CDR3 has 15 amino acids. Only CDR3 DNA remains: 45 bases, in frame from the first base.

Library construction relied on the immunoSEQ multiplex PCR assay. For the multiplex PCR, a mixture combining 60 forward primers for TCR Vbeta segments and 13 reverse primers for TCR Jbeta segments was used. Amplification of the CDR3 region of rearranged TCR beta genes was performed with a multiplex PCR assay on genomic DNA. On the Illumina HiSeq System, the amplified TCR beta libraries were sequenced as 87-base-pair reads. The original methods were these. In a later analysis, roughly 80 million unique TCR beta chains were counted across the approximately 620 repertoires, and roughly 11 million of these chains were shared by at least two donors. To remove PCR and sequencing errors, raw reads were error-corrected and collapsed into unique sequences using a nearest-neighbor algorithm that merged closely related sequences. CDR3 sequences were aligned to IMGT reference sequences to assign V, D and J gene segments. For a sequence to be retained, a match of at least six nucleotides to both a V gene segment and a J gene segment was required. Rearrangements were called productive when the CDR3 lacked stop codons and stayed in frame with V and J; all others were non-productive. Following IMGT convention, CDR3 was defined as the stretch from the second conserved V-encoded cysteine up to the conserved J-encoded phenylalanine. The earlier analysis of 587 of the donors excluded sequences that lacked an unambiguous match to a single V gene segment. In an earlier analysis of several hundred of the donors, V segments were called functional above 56.7% productive rearrangements and were called segregating when the between-donor standard deviation exceeded 5%. To diagnose cytomegalovirus status from the catalog of TCR beta chain sequences, a statistical classification framework was built. V and J gene assignment, in a later analysis, came from comparing TCR nucleotide sequences with IMGT/GENE-DB human TR gene sequences. Using the TCRdist pipeline, a later analysis assigned CDR3 sequences along with most-parsimonious VDJ recombination scenarios. In a later analysis, each TCR beta chain was defined by its CDR3 amino acid sequence together with its V-gene family, and reads without a unique V-gene family were excluded. As a way to deal with suspected cross-contamination and a sequencing artifact, a later analysis dropped 450 to 600 nucleotide sequences that were highly shared and had low generation probability. In a later analysis, a clonal expansion index was calculated for each public chain from normalized within-repertoire ranks of inferred template counts. A later analysis computed generation probabilities with a VDJ recombination model fitted to out-of-frame rearrangements, and checked the results against IGoR. A later analysis scored TCR-TCR, TCR-HLA and TCR-CMV co-occurrence with hypergeometric tests, applying a repertoire-size bias correction to TCR pairs. A later analysis estimated false discovery rates by permuting HLA or CMV assignments 20 times. In a later analysis, co-occurring TCRs were grouped with DBSCAN, and TCRdist sequence similarity was added when clustering was performed within HLA-allele-positive subsets. Co-occurrence clustering excluded repertoires with fewer than 30,000 or more than 120,000 public chains, plus five with anomalous nucleotide sharing. The source is immuneACCESS, and TCRdb retained only in-frame sequences with V and J called. Part of the clones is not carried over; for the studies checked, unresolved V genes explain less than half of this, and the remainder is unexplained. V, J and clone size are taken as reported in that table, and D and trimming were inferred from the DNA itself. This sample is represented by 140,000 to 150,000 clones; over 70% of them were singletons. The ten biggest clones cover under 6% of the sample.

This sample was taken from a study of cytomegalovirus exposure and HLA in healthy donors (dated by TCRdb to about 2017). Notes on the research overall: An earlier analysis of 587 of the donors reported about 290 Gb of sequence data and 117 million unique TCR beta sequences from roughly 200 million T cells. To predict cytomegalovirus infection status, the study combined high-throughput TCR immunosequencing, statistical association of individual TCRs with disease status, and machine learning. Among about 410 genotyped donors of the cohort, an average of roughly 230,000 unique TCR beta nucleotide sequences was sequenced per donor, of which about 19% were non-productive. All discovery cohort repertoires had been generated using a single sequencing platform. Besides the first cohort of roughly 700 subjects, a separate validation cohort made up of about 120 different subjects was used. A later analysis re-analyzed previously published TCR beta repertoires from about 730 donors and added high-resolution HLA genotyping to study TCR occurrence patterns. Roughly 300 gigabases of sequencing data and roughly 90 million unique TCR sequences were included in an early release covering 500 to 750 HLA-typed donors. Donor age, sex, ethnicity and CMV serostatus were collected together with the repertoire data. The number of donors typed differed by locus, with roughly 620-640 for A, B, C, DRB1 and DQB1, approximately 500 for DQA1, 600 to 610 for DPA1, and some 470 for DPB1. The study used immunosequencing to profile the T cell repertoires of approximately 640 subjects and linked those repertoires to cytomegalovirus serostatus. The study aimed to test whether cataloging public T cell receptors could reveal signatures of past pathogen exposure. To decide whether each TCR beta V gene segment behaved as functional or pseudogenic, an earlier analysis of some 580 of the donors relied on high-throughput TCR beta sequencing. A later genetic analysis took genome-wide SNP genotypes for about 60% of the roughly 670 donors and used that subset as a discovery cohort. Rather than drawing on any new phenotypic data, the later analysis identified candidate immune exposures from TCR beta sequences and the way those sequences occurred across donors. HLA typing covered class I and class II loci at four-digit resolution. About five DR-DQ haplotypes were treated as single units for association and clustering because of strong linkage in the cohort. Of the 300 to 400 genotyped donors, approximately 83% fell in the genetic ancestry cluster associated with self-reported Caucasian donors. Broader findings and caveats from the paper: A further reported finding was that TCR beta sequences accurately predicted the HLA-A and HLA-B alleles for most subjects in the first cohort. Broadly in line with IMGT annotations, most TCR beta V segments showed up in productive rearrangements about 87% or about 30% of the time in an earlier analysis of roughly 590 of the donors. In the study, 150 to 200 TCR beta chains were listed as associated with cytomegalovirus. The authors suggested that the approach could potentially be extended to other disease states and immunological phenotypes. The presence/absence analyses assumed that sequencing depth was roughly uniform across donors, and that assumption may not be true. Some IMGT-functional V segments, including TRBV6-2 and TRBV6-3, could not be told apart with the 87-base-pair reads, so those segments were excluded. In a later analysis, TCR association rates were found to vary across HLA loci, with the most associated TCRs seen for DRB1 alleles and the fewest for HLA-C alleles. A later analysis associated 16,951 TCR beta sequences with specific HLA alleles at a false discovery rate of 0.05. The earlier analysis of some 560 of the donors excluded 15 to 20 rarely observed V segments, including chromosome 9 orphons, because counts were too low. A later genetic analysis reported fewer N-insertions in productive TCRs among donors in an Asian-associated ancestry cluster than the approximately 700-donor mean. This cohort had only TCR beta chains sequenced, and the lack of alpha or paired-chain data limited which features could be detected. According to a later analysis, parvovirus B19, influenza, CMV and Epstein-Barr virus appeared linked to several top co-occurrence clusters. Linkage disequilibrium might explain the correlated functional status among segregating V segments, but an unknown experimental factor could not be ruled out. Cytomegalovirus status was reported to be diagnosed by the classifier with high specificity and sensitivity in both the original and validation cohorts. An association between a missense DCLRE1C variant and V-gene and J-gene trimming of TCR beta chains was found in a later genetic analysis and replicated in an independent cohort. Because HLA typing was missing for some donors at each locus, association tests included only the typed subset. When HLA alleles, especially DR and DQ, strongly co-occurred, TCR associations were difficult to assign to individual alleles. In a later analysis, HLA-associated TCR beta chains showed more clonal expansion and lower generation probabilities than non-associated chains that were equally common. Most TCR sequences were observed very rarely across donors, whereas some public TCRs were present in many individuals. A cluster of highly shared sequence variants was judged likely to represent a technical artifact of the sequencing pipeline. Most CMV-associated TCR beta chains appeared to be HLA-restricted in a later analysis, and the HLA associations seemed to be driven largely by CMV exposure. The only immune exposure information available for the cohort was CMV serostatus. In vitro tests confirmed that a few of the cytomegalovirus-associated TCR beta chains recognize cytomegalovirus antigens.

The receptor was isolated from a man in his forties in good health and CMV-seronegative. Sample: PBMCs. The chain joins TRBV5-1 to TRBJ1-4; TRBD1 agrees with 9 junctional bases. The sequenced DNA: TGCGCCAGCAGCACCGGACAGGGGAAGGATGAAAAACTGTTTTTT. Translated, it gives CASSTGQGKDEKLFF. With all but the CDR3 taken from the reference TRBV5-1 and TRBJ1-4 genes, the full variable domain is: KAGVTQTPRYLIKTRGQQVTLSCSPISGHRSVSWYQQTPGQGLQFLFEYFSETQRNKGNFPGRFSGRQFSNSRSEMNVSTLELGDSALYLCASSTGQGKDEKLFFGSGTQLSVL.